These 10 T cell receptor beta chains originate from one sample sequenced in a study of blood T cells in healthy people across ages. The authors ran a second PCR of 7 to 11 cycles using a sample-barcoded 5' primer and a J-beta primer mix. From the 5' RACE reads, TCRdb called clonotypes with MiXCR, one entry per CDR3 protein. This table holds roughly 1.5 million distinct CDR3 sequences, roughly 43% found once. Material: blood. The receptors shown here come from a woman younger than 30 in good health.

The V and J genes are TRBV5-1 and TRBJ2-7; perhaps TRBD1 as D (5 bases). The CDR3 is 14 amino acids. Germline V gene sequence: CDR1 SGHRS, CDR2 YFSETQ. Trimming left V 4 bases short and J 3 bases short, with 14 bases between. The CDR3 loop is CASSPAGHLYEQYF. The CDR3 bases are TGCGCCAGCAGCCCGGCCGGACACCTCTACGAGCAGTACTTC.

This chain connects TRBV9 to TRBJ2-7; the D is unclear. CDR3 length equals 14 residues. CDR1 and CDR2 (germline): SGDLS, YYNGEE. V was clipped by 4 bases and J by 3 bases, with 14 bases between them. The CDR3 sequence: CASSPVGSHYEQYF. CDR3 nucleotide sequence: TGTGCCAGCAGCCCAGTGGGGTCCCACTACGAGCAGTACTTC.

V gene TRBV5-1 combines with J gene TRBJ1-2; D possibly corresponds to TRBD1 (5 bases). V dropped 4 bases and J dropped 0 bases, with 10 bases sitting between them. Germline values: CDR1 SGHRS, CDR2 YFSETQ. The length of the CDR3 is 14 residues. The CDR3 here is CASSRQFANYGYTF. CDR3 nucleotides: TGCGCCAGCAGCCGACAGTTCGCTAACTATGGCTACACCTTC.

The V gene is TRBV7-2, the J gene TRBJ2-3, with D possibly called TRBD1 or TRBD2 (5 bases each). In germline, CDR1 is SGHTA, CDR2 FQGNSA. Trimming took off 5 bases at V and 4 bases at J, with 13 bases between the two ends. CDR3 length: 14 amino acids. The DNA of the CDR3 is TGTGCCAGCAGCCGGGGCTGGATGGCAGATACGCAGTATTTT. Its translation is CASSRGWMADTQYF.

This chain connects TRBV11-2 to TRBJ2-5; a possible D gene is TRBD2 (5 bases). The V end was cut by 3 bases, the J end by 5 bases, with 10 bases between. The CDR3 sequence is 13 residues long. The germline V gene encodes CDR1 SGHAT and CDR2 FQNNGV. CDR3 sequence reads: CASSFAGIETQYF. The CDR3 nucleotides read TGTGCCAGCAGCTTCGCCGGGATCGAGACCCAGTACTTC.

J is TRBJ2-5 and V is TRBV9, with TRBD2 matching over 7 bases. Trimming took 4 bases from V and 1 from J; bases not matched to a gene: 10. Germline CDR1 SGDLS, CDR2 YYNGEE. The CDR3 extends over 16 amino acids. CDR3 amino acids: CASSPGVSGRQETQYF. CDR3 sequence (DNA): TGTGCCAGCAGCCCTGGGGTTAGCGGGCGCCAAGAGACCCAGTACTTC.

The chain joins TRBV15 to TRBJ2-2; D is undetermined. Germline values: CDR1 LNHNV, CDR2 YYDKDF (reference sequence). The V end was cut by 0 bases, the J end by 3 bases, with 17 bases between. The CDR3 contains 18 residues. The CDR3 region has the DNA TGTGCCACCAGCAGAGATGGAGTGGAAAGGGAACACACCGGGGAGCTGTTTTTT. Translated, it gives CATSRDGVEREHTGELFF.

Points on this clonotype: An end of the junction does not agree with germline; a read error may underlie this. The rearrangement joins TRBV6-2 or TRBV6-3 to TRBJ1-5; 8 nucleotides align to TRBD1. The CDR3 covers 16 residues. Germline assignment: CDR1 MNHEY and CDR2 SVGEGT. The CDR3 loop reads CASRDTGGGSNRPQHF. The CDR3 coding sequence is TGTGCCAGCAGAGATACAGGGGGGGGGAGCAATCGGCCCCAGCATTTT.

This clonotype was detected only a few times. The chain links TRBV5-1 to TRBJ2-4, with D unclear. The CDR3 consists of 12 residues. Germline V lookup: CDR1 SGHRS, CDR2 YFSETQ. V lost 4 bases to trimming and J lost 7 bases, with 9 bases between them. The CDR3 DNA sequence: TGCGCCAGCAGCCCTTACGGGAACATTCAGTACTTC. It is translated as CASSPYGNIQYF.

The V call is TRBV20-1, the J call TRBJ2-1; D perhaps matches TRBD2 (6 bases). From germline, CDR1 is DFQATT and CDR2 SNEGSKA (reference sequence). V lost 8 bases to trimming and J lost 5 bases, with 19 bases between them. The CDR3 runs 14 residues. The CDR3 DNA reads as TGCAGTCGCCGATCCGGGAGTCCAGACAATGAGCAGTTCTTC. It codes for CSRRSGSPDNEQFF.